What follows are 16 T cell receptor beta chains derived from one specimen sequenced in a study of brain metastases from non-small cell lung cancer. Profiled with immunoSEQ multiplex PCR; TCRdb holds only in-frame clones, not every one. The table has 4,000 to 5,000 clones, roughly 80% seen once. Input material: primary lung tumor tissue. These receptors were collected from a donor at least 40 years old with non-small cell lung cancer.

This clone appeared once. The chain combines TRBV14 with TRBJ2-2; 8 bases align to TRBD1. V dropped 4 bases and J dropped 6; count of bases not matched to a gene: 4. Per the germline V gene, CDR1 is SGHDN and CDR2 is FVKESK. This CDR3 is built from 14 residues. The CDR3: CASSREQGAGELFF. CDR3 nucleotide sequence: TGTGCCAGCAGCCGGGAACAGGGGGCCGGGGAGCTGTTTTTT. Combining the CDR3 with reference TRBV14 and TRBJ2-2 gives the whole variable domain EAGVTQFPSHSVIEKGQTVTLRCDPISGHDNLYWYRRVMGKEIKFLLHFVKESKQDESGMPNNRFLAERTGGTYSTLKVQPAELEDSGVYFCASSREQGAGELFFGEGSRLTVL.

The chain links TRBV5-1 to TRBJ2-5; D uncertain. With 6 bases removed from V and 2 bases from J, the gap between germline ends came to 11 bases. The CDR3 runs to 13 residues. Germline assignment: CDR1 SGHRS and CDR2 YFSETQ. CDR3 DNA sequence: TGCGCCAGCACCAACCCCCGTCAAGAGACCCAGTACTTC. Translating gives CASTNPRQETQYF.

This chain connects TRBV11-3 to TRBJ2-1, with a weak D call TRBD2 (7 bases). The V and J ends lost 0 bases and 4 bases respectively, with 10 bases between them. Germline V gives CDR1 SGHNT, CDR2 YENEEA. CDR3 size: 15 residues. CDR3 region: CASSLEEGGYNEQFF. The CDR3, as DNA: TGTGCCAGCAGCTTAGAGGAGGGGGGGTACAATGAGCAGTTCTTC.

This CDR3 reads CASSPLGQGQPQHF. The DNA for the CDR3 is TGCGCCAGCAGCCCATTAGGACAGGGCCAGCCCCAGCATTTT. The rearrangement joins TRBV5-1 to TRBJ1-5; 8 bases map to TRBD1. J gave up 7 bases and V 4 bases, and 7 bases lay outside the gene matches. The germline CDR1 and CDR2 sequences are SGHRS and YFSETQ. The CDR3 contains 14 residues.

This clone was recorded only once. The V gene is TRBV18, the J gene TRBJ1-6; TRBD1 is a possible D gene (6 bases). Germline values: CDR1 KGHSH, CDR2 LQKENI. V was shortened by 5 bases and J by 8 bases, with 19 bases between the two germline ends. CDR3 size: 16 residues. The DNA of the CDR3 is TGTGCCAGCTCATCCCTCCGCGCAGGGGAAGATTCACCCCTCCACTTT. The encoded protein is CASSSLRAGEDSPLHF.

The chain's CDR3 is CASSHDRLSNSPLHF. The CDR3 DNA reads TGTGCCAGCAGCCACGACAGGCTCTCTAATTCACCCCTCCACTTT. The V gene is TRBV7-6, the J gene TRBJ1-6; tentative D call: TRBD1 (6 bases). CDR1 and CDR2 from the germline V gene are SGHVS and FNYEAQ. The CDR3 has 15 amino acids. Trimming removed 5 bases from V and 6 bases from J, with 14 bases in between.

V usage is TRBV7-9 and J usage is TRBJ2-7; D is unclear. Trimming took 1 base from V and 3 from J, leaving 10 bases between them. Germline CDR1 is SEHNR and CDR2 is FQNEAQ (reference sequence). CDR3 length equals 14 residues. The CDR3, as DNA: TGTGCCAGCAGCTTAGGTGGCTTATTCTACGAGCAGTACGTC. Its translation: CASSLGGLFYEQYV.

Only a few counts were recorded for this clone. The rearrangement uses TRBV7-9 and TRBJ2-7, with 8 bases that match TRBD2. The germline gives CDR1 SEHNR, CDR2 FQNEAQ (reference sequence). The CDR3 spans 16 residues. V shed 3 bases and J 2 bases; nucleotides not matched to a gene: 9. CDR3 loop: CASSLGGGGTTYEQYF. For the CDR3, the DNA is TGTGCCAGCAGCTTGGGTGGCGGGGGGACCACCTACGAGCAGTACTTC.

The gene calls are TRBV5-1 and TRBJ2-1, with a tentative D call TRBD2 (5 bases). The CDR3 runs 15 residues. Between the trimmed V and J ends, which lost 5 bases and 2 bases, there was a span of 14 bases. Germline values: CDR1 SGHRS, CDR2 YFSETQ. Here the CDR3 reads CASSLGGSTYNEQFF. The CDR3 region has the DNA TGCGCCAGCAGTCTGGGCGGGTCCACCTACAATGAGCAGTTCTTC. Full variable domain (missing parts from reference TRBV5-1 and TRBJ2-1): KAGVTQTPRYLIKTRGQQVTLSCSPISGHRSVSWYQQTPGQGLQFLFEYFSETQRNKGNFPGRFSGRQFSNSRSEMNVSTLELGDSALYLCASSLGGSTYNEQFFGPGTRLTVL.

Only a few counts were recorded for this clone. This sequence joins TRBV5-1 and TRBJ1-4; 7 bases are shared with TRBD1. Germline assignment: CDR1 SGHRS and CDR2 YFSETQ. The length of the CDR3 is 14 residues. The ends lost 2 bases at V and 8 bases at J; junction bases unmatched: 6. The CDR3 protein is CASSFGGGEEKLFF. The CDR3 DNA reads as TGCGCCAGCAGCTTTGGAGGGGGCGAAGAAAAACTGTTTTTT.

In nucleotides, the CDR3 is TGTGCCAGCAGCGTGACCCGGGACAGGGTCAACACCGGGGAGCTGTTTTTT. Translation: CASSVTRDRVNTGELFF. The chain couples TRBV9 to TRBJ2-2; 9 bases align to TRBD1. Germline V gives CDR1 SGDLS, CDR2 YYNGEE. The CDR3 is made up of 17 amino acids. V trimming: 2 bases; J trimming: 2 bases; junction bases outside the gene matches: 7.

The chain couples TRBV14 to TRBJ1-2; D uncertain. CDR1 is SGHDN, CDR2 FVKESK, per germline. CDR3 length: 13 residues. Trimming stripped 0 bases from V and 6 bases from J, with 8 bases between. The DNA of the CDR3 is TGTGCCAGCAGCCAAGATCGGAGGAATGGCTACACCTTC. Protein product: CASSQDRRNGYTF.

V usage is TRBV29-1 and J usage is TRBJ1-1; D is perhaps TRBD1 (6 bases). V lost 3 bases to trimming and J lost 6 bases, with 20 bases between them. There are 15 residues in the CDR3. The V gene's germline CDR1 is SQVTM and CDR2 ANQGSEA. This CDR3 is CSVDGVGRGRAEAFF. In DNA, the CDR3 is TGCAGCGTTGATGGGGTCGGCAGGGGAAGAGCTGAAGCTTTCTTT.

J is TRBJ1-2 and V is TRBV12-3 or TRBV12-4; D possibly corresponds to TRBD1 (6 bases). CDR3 size: 13 residues. V gave up 5 bases and J gave up 4 bases, with 11 bases separating them. For the CDR3, the DNA is TGTGCCAGCAGTAGGGGGAGGTCCTATGGCTACACCTTC. It encodes CASSRGRSYGYTF.

The chain employs TRBV10-3 and TRBJ2-7, with D maybe TRBD1 (6 bases). The V and J ends lost 4 bases and 5 bases respectively, with 21 bases between them. Germline CDR1 is ENHRY and CDR2 is SYGVKD. This CDR3 has 16 amino acids. The DNA of the CDR3 is TGTGCCATCAGTGGAAATTACCGGGACAATAGGGACGAGCAGTACTTC. Translating gives CAISGNYRDNRDEQYF.

There are a few counts of this clone. The chain uses TRBV6-6 and TRBJ1-3; D uncertain. CDR3 length equals 15 residues. Looked up from germline, CDR1 is MNHNY and CDR2 is SVGAGI (reference sequence). V lost 6 bases, J lost 4 bases, and 16 bases lay in between. DNA of the CDR3: TGTGCCAGCAGGATTAAATCAATGGGAGGAAACACCATATATTTT. As protein: CASRIKSMGGNTIYF.